These 20 T cell receptor beta chains were all obtained from the same sample, sequenced in a study of shared clonotypes between healthy human individuals. Here immunoSEQ multiplex PCR was the method, and the copy in TCRdb shows in-frame clones only, minus some. The sample carries some 2.3 million clones, 90% to 95% recorded once. Sequencing used naive CD4+ T cells from PBMCs. Subset noted: CD45RA+ positively selected. These receptor sequences come from a man younger than 30 in good health. Some clones in this sample may be carry-over from other donors' samples.

The chain combines TRBV4-2 with TRBJ2-5; 9 bases are a match to TRBD2. Germline assignment: CDR1 LGHNA and CDR2 YNFKEQ. V lost 4 bases and J lost 0; bases outside the gene matches: 6. The CDR3 length is 16 residues. This CDR3 reads CASSPMTSGNQETQYF. The CDR3, as DNA: TGTGCCAGCAGCCCGATGACTAGCGGCAACCAAGAGACCCAGTACTTC.

The rearrangement joins TRBV7-3 to TRBJ2-7; 9 bases fit TRBD1. Germline CDR1 reads SGHTA; CDR2 reads FQGTGA. The CDR3 length is 14 residues. After removal of 5 bases from V and 5 bases from J, the junction contained 7 bases not matched to a gene. CDR3 sequence: CASSLQGAVDEQYF. The CDR3 DNA reads as TGTGCCAGCAGCCTACAGGGGGCGGTCGACGAGCAGTACTTC.

This clone was recorded once. J is TRBJ1-4 and V is TRBV7-9, with a tentative D call TRBD1 (6 bases). This CDR3 spans 15 amino acids. V lost 5 bases, J lost 1 base, and 11 bases lay in between. The germline V gene encodes CDR1 SEHNR and CDR2 FQNEAQ (reference sequence). The chain's CDR3 is CASSPKGGTNEKLFF. For the CDR3, the DNA is TGTGCCAGCAGCCCGAAGGGGGGAACTAATGAAAAACTGTTTTTT.

J is TRBJ1-2 and V is TRBV2, with D possibly matching TRBD1 (6 bases). Trimming pared 3 bases from V and 6 bases from J, leaving 14 bases between. The CDR3 length is 14 residues. Germline lookup yields CDR1 SNHLY and CDR2 FYNNEI. The CDR3 coding sequence is TGTGCCAGCAGTGACTCGGGGGGCGCGGATGGCTACACCTTC. Its protein product is CASSDSGGADGYTF.

This chain links TRBV25-1 with TRBJ1-2; 7 bases are a match to TRBD1. The CDR3 is 18 residues long. V was pared by 1 base and J by 5 bases, with 16 bases of the junction left unmatched. The germline V gene encodes CDR1 MGHDK and CDR2 SYGVNS. The CDR3 reads CASSEFRGRTGDLYGYTF. The CDR3 DNA reads as TGTGCCAGCAGTGAATTCAGGGGCCGGACAGGAGACTTATATGGCTACACCTTC.

The V gene is TRBV5-1, the J gene TRBJ2-7; D is undetermined. The CDR3 contains 14 residues. CDR1 is SGHRS and CDR2 is YFSETQ in the germline V gene. Trimming shortened V by 0 bases and J by 5 bases, and 12 bases separated the two germline ends. Here the CDR3 reads CASSLVSGGDEQYF. DNA of the CDR3: TGCGCCAGCAGCTTGGTCTCGGGTGGGGACGAGCAGTACTTC.

In regard to this clone: Other DNA sequences within the sample encode an identical CDR3. The genes are TRBV6-5 and TRBJ2-7, with TRBD2 identical over 11 bases. CDR1 is MNHEY, CDR2 SVGAGI, per germline. V gave up 0 bases and J gave up 3 bases; unmatched junction bases: 4. CDR3 size: 16 residues. DNA of the CDR3: TGTGCCAGCAGTTACTCGGGACTAGCGGTGAACTACGAGCAGTACTTC. Amino acid sequence: CASSYSGLAVNYEQYF.

The J gene is TRBJ2-3, the V gene TRBV11-2; 7 nucleotides line up with TRBD2. V trimming: 2 bases; J trimming: 5 bases; junction bases outside the gene matches: 7. This CDR3 contains 15 residues. From germline, CDR1 is SGHAT and CDR2 FQNNGV. CDR3 in amino acids: CASSLLGLEGDTQYF. The CDR3 DNA is TGTGCCAGCAGCTTACTCGGACTAGAAGGAGATACGCAGTATTTT. Supplemented by reference TRBV11-2 and TRBJ2-3, the full variable domain reads EAGVAQSPRYKIIEKRQSVAFWCNPISGHATLYWYQQILGQGPKLLIQFQNNGVVDDSQLPKDRFSAERLKGVDSTLKIQPAKLEDSAVYLCASSLLGLEGDTQYFGPGTRLTVL.

V gene TRBV10-1 combines with J gene TRBJ2-4, with 7 bases lining up with TRBD1. The CDR3 loop spans 14 amino acids. Unmatched junction bases numbered 7, after V lost 4 bases and J lost 7 bases. Per the germline V gene, CDR1 is WNHNN and CDR2 is SYGVQD (reference sequence). The CDR3: CASSATGEGNIQYF. The CDR3 region has the DNA TGCGCCAGCAGTGCTACAGGGGAAGGCAACATTCAGTACTTC.

The chain links TRBV19 to TRBJ2-2; D is undetermined. This CDR3 spans 14 amino acids. V lost 0 bases and J lost 2, with 4 bases in between. Germline CDR1 and CDR2: LNHDA and SQIVND (reference sequence). Written as DNA, the CDR3 is TGTGCCAGTAGTATAGATCTAAACACCGGGGAGCTGTTTTTT. Its protein product is CASSIDLNTGELFF.

V is TRBV27 and J is TRBJ1-2; 9 bases are shared with TRBD1. The CDR3 covers 14 residues. Germline V gene lookup returns CDR1 MNHEY and CDR2 SMNVEV (reference sequence). Trimming removed 10 bases from V and 4 bases from J; junction bases left unmatched: 10. The CDR3 bases are TGTGCCACCTTCGATAGGGACAGGGTCTATGGCTACACCTTC. Protein sequence: CATFDRDRVYGYTF.

Of note for this clone: The sample carries other DNA sequences with the same CDR3. The rearrangement joins TRBV6-5 to TRBJ2-7; 7 bases match TRBD1. This CDR3 comprises 14 residues. From germline, CDR1 is MNHEY and CDR2 SVGAGI. J gave up 2 bases and V 0 bases, and 1 base lay outside the gene matches. The CDR3 is CASSYSGTAYEQYF. CDR3 nucleotide sequence: TGTGCCAGCAGTTACTCCGGGACAGCCTACGAGCAGTACTTC.

To note about this clone: The identical CDR3 is also encoded by other nucleotide sequences in the sample. The rearrangement uses TRBV19 and TRBJ2-7, with TRBD1 matching 7 bases. Germline values: CDR1 LNHDA, CDR2 SQIVND (reference sequence). The CDR3 has 14 residues. V gave up 4 bases and J gave up 0 bases; unmatched junction bases: 3. The CDR3 here is CASSTDRSSYEQYF. The DNA for the CDR3 is TGTGCCAGTAGTACGGACAGGTCCTCCTACGAGCAGTACTTC.

This clone was seen once. V gene TRBV2 combines with J gene TRBJ2-2; D ambiguous. Germline V lookup: CDR1 SNHLY, CDR2 FYNNEI. The CDR3 spans 16 residues. Between the trimmed V and J ends, which lost 7 bases and 1 base, there was a span of 16 bases. In DNA form, the CDR3 reads TGTGCCAGCACGCCGAATCAGTTGATGAACACCGGGGAGCTGTTTTTT. Translation gives CASTPNQLMNTGELFF.

The V call is TRBV15, the J call TRBJ2-5; 9 bases line up with TRBD2. Losses at the gene ends were 0 bases for V and 6 bases for J; bases not matched to a gene: 11. CDR1 and CDR2 (germline): LNHNV, YYDKDF (reference sequence). This CDR3 has 17 residues. For the CDR3, the DNA is TGTGCCACCAGCAGAGAAGCGGGAGGTCGGCGAGTAAAGACCCAGTACTTC. This translates into CATSREAGGRRVKTQYF.

CDR3: CASSLAEETQYF. The CDR3 DNA reads TGTGCCAGCAGTTTGGCGGAAGAGACCCAGTACTTC. This sequence joins TRBV28 and TRBJ2-5; D gene uncertain. The CDR3 is 12 amino acids. Trimming pared 3 bases from V and 3 bases from J, leaving 5 bases between. Germline V gene data show CDR1 as MDHEN and CDR2 as SYDVKM. The whole variable domain, filled in from reference TRBV28 and TRBJ2-5, reads DVKVTQSSRYLVKRTGEKVFLECVQDMDHENMFWYRQDPGLGLRLIYFSYDVKMKEKGDIPEGYSVSREKKERFSLILESASTNQTSMYLCASSLAEETQYFGPGTRLLVL.

This clone was observed once. This chain's CDR3 is CASSPVGGTGELFF. The CDR3 DNA reads TGTGCCAGCAGCCCAGTCGGGGGCACCGGGGAGCTGTTTTTT. This rearrangement joins TRBV7-8 to TRBJ2-2, with a weak D call TRBD2 (6 bases). Germline assignment: CDR1 SGHVS and CDR2 FQNEAQ. CDR3 length: 14 residues. V lost 5 bases and J 4 bases, leaving 11 bases between the germline ends.

The chain joins TRBV4-1 to TRBJ2-1; 8 bases are shared with TRBD2. Germline loops: CDR1 MGHRA, CDR2 YSYEKL. Trimming at V came to 1 base and at J to 2 bases, leaving 13 bases not matched to a gene. The CDR3 spans 19 residues. CDR3 amino acids: CASSQGLAGTPGPYNEQFF. The DNA for the CDR3 is TGCGCCAGCAGCCAAGGGCTAGCGGGCACTCCAGGGCCCTACAATGAGCAGTTCTTC.

The table lists this clone with a count of one. The rearrangement joins TRBV5-1 to TRBJ2-1; possibly TRBD2 for D (5 bases). The germline V gene has CDR1 SGHRS and CDR2 YFSETQ. The CDR3 spans 14 residues. Trimming stripped 2 bases from V and 4 bases from J, with 10 bases between. This CDR3 is CASSLAEIYNEQFF. For the CDR3, the DNA is TGCGCCAGCAGCTTAGCGGAAATTTACAATGAGCAGTTCTTC.

The rearrangement uses TRBV6-1 and TRBJ1-5, with D possibly matching TRBD1 (6 bases). The V end lost 1 base, the J end lost 9 bases, and 13 bases lay between the germline ends. Germline values: CDR1 MNHNS, CDR2 SASEGT. CDR3 length: 14 amino acids. CDR3 in amino acids: CASSEVGATGPQHF. The DNA of the CDR3 is TGTGCCAGCAGTGAAGTGGGGGCGACGGGGCCCCAGCATTTT.